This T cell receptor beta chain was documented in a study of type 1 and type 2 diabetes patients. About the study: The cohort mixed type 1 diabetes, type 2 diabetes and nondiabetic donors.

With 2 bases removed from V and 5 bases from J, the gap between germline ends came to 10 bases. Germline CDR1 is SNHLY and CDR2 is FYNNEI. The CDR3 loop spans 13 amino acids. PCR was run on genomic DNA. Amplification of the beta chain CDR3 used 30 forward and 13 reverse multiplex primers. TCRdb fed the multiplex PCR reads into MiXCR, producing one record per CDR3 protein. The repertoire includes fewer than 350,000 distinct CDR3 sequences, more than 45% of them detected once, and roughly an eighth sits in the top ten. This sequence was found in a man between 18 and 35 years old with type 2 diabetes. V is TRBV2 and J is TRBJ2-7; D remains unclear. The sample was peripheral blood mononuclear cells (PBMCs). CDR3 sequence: CASSERGGNEQYF. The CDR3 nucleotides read TGTGCCAGCAGTGAACGTGGTGGTAACGAGCAGTACTTC.